The clone carrying this T cell receptor beta chain has only a few counts. The antigen is unknown. With the Oncomine TCR Beta short-read assay, DNA from cultured CD4+ T cells was sequenced. TCRdb called the PCR reads again in MiXCR, with one record for every CDR3 protein. This sample has approximately 2,000 distinct CDR3 sequences, with just under 20% found just once. Germline-derived CDR1 and CDR2 are GTSNPN and SVGIG (reference sequence). V shed 0 bases and J shed 4 bases, with 12 bases lying between them. The CDR3 spans 14 residues. This entry belongs to a study of vaccination and CD4 T cells after COVID-19. Study findings and constraints: Nearly all convalescent vaccine-specific clones, 304 of 307, recognized only SARS-CoV-2 spike.

Specified treatment: roughly 10-day PBMC culture with coronavirus spike peptide pools or control peptides (ViraFEST assay). From the unexposed donor, CD4+ T cells were collected ahead of the COVID-19 pandemic (2011-2018). The sequenced material came from CD4+ T cells from blood, cultured in vitro. This chain connects TRBV30 to TRBJ1-1; maybe TRBD1 (5 bases). The TCR comes from a human donor in good health. CDR3 amino acids: CAWSVTTAATEAFF. DNA of the CDR3: TGTGCCTGGAGTGTAACGACAGCGGCCACTGAAGCTTTCTTT.